A single sample is the source of the 6 T cell receptor beta chains below, sequenced in a study of T cells after yellow fever vaccination. A single record per CDR3 protein comes from TCRdb applying MiXCR to the 5' RACE reads. There are roughly 320,000 distinct CDR3 sequences in the sample; about 10% occur only once, and about 3% lies in the top ten. The sequenced sample was CD4+ T cells sorted from PBMCs, obtained 45 days after the yellow fever booster vaccination. The source is a young man who received the YFV17D yellow fever vaccine.

This clonotype was detected only a few times. The chain carries TRBV19 and TRBJ1-6, with D perhaps TRBD1 (5 bases). Germline V lookup: CDR1 LNHDA, CDR2 SQIVND (reference sequence). V was clipped by 9 bases and J by 10 bases, with 13 bases between them. The CDR3 sequence is 12 residues long. CDR3 sequence: CASRDLESPLHF. The CDR3 DNA reads as TGTGCCAGCCGGGACCTCGAGTCACCCCTCCACTTT.

The chain uses TRBV5-4 and TRBJ2-5; possibly TRBD2 for D (5 bases). Trimming left V 0 bases short and J 4 bases short, with 13 bases between. The CDR3 contains 15 residues. Per germline, CDR1 SGHNT and CDR2 YYREEE (reference sequence). DNA for the CDR3: TGTGCCAGCAGCTTGGGGGCGCGGACTTCAGAGACCCAGTACTTC. Protein: CASSLGARTSETQYF.

The chain links TRBV4-2 to TRBJ2-5; 8 bases match TRBD2. With V trimmed by 0 bases and J by 3 bases, 3 bases remained unmatched. CDR3 size: 15 residues. CDR1 and CDR2 from the germline V gene are LGHNA and YNFKEQ. Here the CDR3 DNA reads TGTGCCAGCAGCCAAGATGGGCGGGGGGAAGAGACCCAGTACTTC. This encodes CASSQDGRGEETQYF.

This clonotype was counted only a few times. The chain employs TRBV7-9 and TRBJ1-1; possibly TRBD1 for D (6 bases). Germline values: CDR1 SEHNR, CDR2 FQNEAQ (reference sequence). V lost 3 bases and J lost 6, with 14 bases in between. The CDR3 runs to 14 residues. The CDR3 DNA sequence: TGTGCCAGCAGCTTCTCAGGGGTTGGGGCTGAAGCTTTCTTT. Translation: CASSFSGVGAEAFF.

The chain employs TRBV7-2 and TRBJ2-5, with a possible D match to TRBD2 (7 bases). V gave up 5 bases and J gave up 4 bases, with 11 bases separating them. The CDR3 length is 13 residues. CDR1 is SGHTA, CDR2 FQGNSA, per germline. CDR3 bases: TGTGCCAGCAGCGGGGGGGCCCCAGAGACCCAGTACTTC. This codes for CASSGGAPETQYF.

This clonotype has a handful of counts. V and J are TRBV5-1 and TRBJ1-2, with a possible D match to TRBD1 (5 bases). Trimming pared 4 bases from V and 10 bases from J, leaving 17 bases between. In germline, CDR1 is SGHRS, CDR2 YFSETQ. The CDR3 spans 13 residues. CDR3 sequence: CASSPGTFRDYTF. CDR3 coding DNA: TGCGCCAGCAGCCCGGGGACCTTTAGGGACTACACCTTC.